Listed below are T cell receptor beta chains from one sample, sequenced in a study of blood T cell repertoires in COVID-19. Repertoires were generated with immunoSEQ multiplex PCR, while TCRdb's copy carries only in-frame clones and drops some. Counted here are tens of thousands of clones, roughly 78% occurring once; the ten biggest clones make up more than 13%. The source material was peripheral blood. All receptors come from a man between 60 and 75 years old with COVID-19, enrolled during active disease. The CDR3 runs from the conserved cysteine through the conserved F or W. The D gene is left open where the match is weak. Size tells how often a clone was seen (once, few, many) or the class of an expanded clone, and some rows leave it out.

v_gene,abundance,j_gene,d_gene,CDR3nt,CDR3aa
TRBV10-3,NA,TRBJ2-5,TRBD1,TGTGCCATCAGTGCATCCGGGACAGGGCAAGAGACCCAGTACTTC,CAISASGTGQETQYF
TRBV28,NA,TRBJ2-2,TRBD1,TGTGCCAGCAGTTTGGGGACAGGATTCCGGGAGCTGTTTTTT,CASSLGTGFRELFF
TRBV15,few,TRBJ2-5,NA,TGTGCCACCAGCAGAGATTCCAGGGCCCAGTACTTC,CATSRDSRAQYF
TRBV9,NA,TRBJ2-1,NA,TGTGCCAGCAGCGTAGGCAGGGTCGGCAATGAGCAGTTCTTC,CASSVGRVGNEQFF
TRBV5-1,NA,TRBJ1-4,NA,TGCGCCAGCAGTCGCTGGACAGCGAAGAATGAAAAACTGTTTTTT,CASSRWTAKNEKLFF
TRBV18,few,TRBJ2-7,TRBD1,TGTGCCAGCTCACCTCGACAGGGTGAGGAGCAGTACTTC,CASSPRQGEEQYF
TRBV5-1,NA,TRBJ2-5,NA,TGCGCCAGCAGCTTAAGCGGTCAGACCCAGTACTTC,CASSLSGQTQYF
TRBV7-9,NA,TRBJ2-3,NA,TGTGCCAGCAGCTCGGGATCTTCCACAGATACGCAGTATTTT,CASSSGSSTDTQYF
TRBV30,NA,TRBJ1-1,NA,TGTGCCTGGAGCAGGTACAACACTGAAGCTTTCTTT,CAWSRYNTEAFF
TRBV7-9,NA,TRBJ2-7,NA,TGTGCCAGCAGCTTAGCTCCGGGTGGCGAGCAGTACTTC,CASSLAPGGEQYF
TRBV30,NA,TRBJ1-1,NA,TGTGCCTGGAGGGTTTCGGGGAACACTGAAGCTTTCTTT,CAWRVSGNTEAFF
TRBV4-1,NA,TRBJ2-2,TRBD2,TGCGCCAGCAGCCAAAGGGCGGGAGGAAACACCGGGGAGCTGTTTTTT,CASSQRAGGNTGELFF
TRBV2,NA,TRBJ1-6,NA,TGTGCCAGCAGTGTCAGGGAAGGAGTCTCACCCCTCCACTTT,CASSVREGVSPLHF
TRBV5-1,NA,TRBJ2-1,NA,TGCGCCAGCAGCTTGATCGTCCAGGGAGGTGAGCAGTTCTTC,CASSLIVQGGEQFF
TRBV6-5,NA,TRBJ2-6,NA,TGTGCCAGCAGATCCCCCGTTGCTGGGGCCAACGTCCTGACTTTC,CASRSPVAGANVLTF
TRBV19,few,TRBJ1-5,NA,TGTGCCAGTAGTATAGCAGGGTACCAGCCCCAGCATTTT,CASSIAGYQPQHF
TRBV3-1/TRBV3-2,NA,TRBJ2-2,NA,TGTGCCAGCAGCCGACATCCGAACACCGGGGAGCTGTTTTTT,CASSRHPNTGELFF
TRBV20-1,few,TRBJ2-1,TRBD2,TGCAGTGCGAGTCGTAGCGGGTATTACAATGAGCAGTTCTTC,CSASRSGYYNEQFF
TRBV9,NA,TRBJ2-1,NA,TGTGCCAGCAGCTACGAGGGGGTTAGCTCCTACAATGAGCAGTTCTTC,CASSYEGVSSYNEQFF
TRBV27,NA,TRBJ2-1,NA,TGTGCCAGCCACGGGATGATGGAGAATGAGCAGTTCTTC,CASHGMMENEQFF
TRBV4-2,NA,TRBJ2-5,TRBD1,TGTGCCAGCAGCCGAAGGGACAGGGAAGAAGAGACCCAGTACTTC,CASSRRDREEETQYF
TRBV7-9,few,TRBJ1-1,TRBD1,TGTGCCAGCAGCAAGACAGGGGGGTACACTGAAGCTTTCTTT,CASSKTGGYTEAFF
TRBV5-1,NA,TRBJ1-2,NA,TGCGCCAGCAGCTTGGGTGGTAGCGCTAACTATGGCTACACCTTC,CASSLGGSANYGYTF
TRBV29-1,NA,TRBJ2-1,TRBD2,TGCAGCGTTGAGGGGCTAGCGGATGGGGGTGAGCAGTTCTTC,CSVEGLADGGEQFF
TRBV12-3/TRBV12-4,NA,TRBJ2-7,TRBD1,TGTGCCAGCAGTTTTGGACAGGGATCCGAGCAGTACTTC,CASSFGQGSEQYF
TRBV28,NA,TRBJ1-4,NA,TGTGCCAGCAGTTGGATCAGGGGCGTGGAAAAACTGTTTTTT,CASSWIRGVEKLFF
TRBV6-5,NA,TRBJ1-6,TRBD1,TGTGCCAGCAGGCCCCCCCCGGGACAGCTTTTACCCCTCCACTTT,CASRPPPGQLLPLHF
TRBV6-1,NA,TRBJ1-3,TRBD1,TGTGCCAGCAGTGAAGGACAGGGGAGAAACACCATATATTTT,CASSEGQGRNTIYF
TRBV5-1,NA,TRBJ2-3,TRBD2,TGCGCCAGCACCTCCCCTAGCGGGAGGGCCTTCGGCACAGATACGCAGTATTTT,CASTSPSGRAFGTDTQYF
TRBV25-1,NA,TRBJ2-1,TRBD2,TGTGCCAGCAGTGATTACTTCCTAGGACTAGCGGGGGGCAATGAGCAGTTCTTC,CASSDYFLGLAGGNEQFF
TRBV5-1,NA,TRBJ1-1,NA,TGCGCCAGCAGCTTGGCTGGGGGCGGTGAAGCTTTCTTT,CASSLAGGGEAFF
TRBV5-1,few,TRBJ2-3,NA,TGCGCCAGCAAACCCGGACAGCCAGATACGCAGTATTTT,CASKPGQPDTQYF
TRBV7-3,few,TRBJ2-1,TRBD2,TGTGCCAGCAGCCTTAGCGGGGTCGGTAATGAGCAGTTCTTC,CASSLSGVGNEQFF
TRBV4-1,NA,TRBJ2-3,NA,TGCGCCAGCAGCCAACTGCGCGAAGCGCAGTATTTT,CASSQLREAQYF
TRBV19,NA,TRBJ2-3,NA,TGTGCCAGTACTCAGGGGACCTCCTCCGCAGATACGCAGTATTTT,CASTQGTSSADTQYF
TRBV18,NA,TRBJ2-7,NA,TGTGCCAGCTCAGGTCAGGGCGAGCAGTACTTC,CASSGQGEQYF
TRBV2,NA,TRBJ2-1,TRBD2,TGTGCCAGCAAACGGGAGGGGAGGACGGAGCAGTTCTTC,CASKREGRTEQFF
TRBV15,NA,TRBJ1-5,NA,TGTGCCACCAGCAGCACCGCACAGAGTTCCAATCAGCCCCAGCATTTT,CATSSTAQSSNQPQHF
TRBV18,NA,TRBJ1-1,NA,TGTGCCAGCTCACCACCGGCTCAGGGCTTTGGTGAAGCTTTCTTT,CASSPPAQGFGEAFF
TRBV11-3,NA,TRBJ2-2,TRBD1,TGTGCCAGCGGGACAGGGGGAGACACCGGGGAGCTGTTTTTT,CASGTGGDTGELFF
TRBV11-2,NA,TRBJ1-1,TRBD1,TGTGCCAGCAGTAGGGACAGGGGGAACACTGAAGCTTTCTTT,CASSRDRGNTEAFF
TRBV7-2,NA,TRBJ1-4,NA,TGTGCCAGCAGCTTACGCAGGGGAGAAAAACTGTTTTTT,CASSLRRGEKLFF
TRBV5-1,NA,TRBJ2-1,TRBD1,TGCGCCAGCAGAAGGGACAGCACTAATGAGCAGTTCTTC,CASRRDSTNEQFF
TRBV3-1/TRBV3-2,NA,TRBJ1-1,TRBD1,TGTGCCAGCAGGCAAGAGGGGGTGTTGGGACAGGGGATCATGAACACTGAAGCTTTCTTT,CASRQEGVLGQGIMNTEAFF
TRBV19,NA,TRBJ1-1,NA,TGTGCCAGTAGTTATGTGGACAGACCCGCTTTCTTT,CASSYVDRPAFF
TRBV12-3/TRBV12-4,once,TRBJ2-7,TRBD2,TGTGCCAGCACTCTCGGGGGGTCCTACGAGCAGTACTTC,CASTLGGSYEQYF
TRBV7-3,NA,TRBJ2-7,NA,TGTGCCAGCAGCTTAAAGTTTAACGGCGAGCAGTACTTC,CASSLKFNGEQYF
TRBV27,NA,TRBJ2-7,TRBD1,TGTGCCAGCAGTGCTAGAACAGGGGCTAGGATCTACGAGCAGTACTTC,CASSARTGARIYEQYF
TRBV13,NA,TRBJ2-3,NA,TGTGCCAGCAGCTTAGTAGGGAGCGCAGATACGCAGTATTTT,CASSLVGSADTQYF
TRBV11-2,NA,TRBJ2-7,TRBD2,TGTGCCAGCAGCTCCAGAGCGGGAGAGTGGGCGGAGCAGTACTTC,CASSSRAGEWAEQYF
TRBV29-1,NA,TRBJ2-1,NA,TGCAGCGTTGCTATGCAGACAGTCTACAGTGAGCAGTTCTTC,CSVAMQTVYSEQFF
TRBV11-3,NA,TRBJ2-5,TRBD2,TGTGCCAGCAGCTCCGGGGGGGAAGAGACCCAGTACTTC,CASSSGGEETQYF